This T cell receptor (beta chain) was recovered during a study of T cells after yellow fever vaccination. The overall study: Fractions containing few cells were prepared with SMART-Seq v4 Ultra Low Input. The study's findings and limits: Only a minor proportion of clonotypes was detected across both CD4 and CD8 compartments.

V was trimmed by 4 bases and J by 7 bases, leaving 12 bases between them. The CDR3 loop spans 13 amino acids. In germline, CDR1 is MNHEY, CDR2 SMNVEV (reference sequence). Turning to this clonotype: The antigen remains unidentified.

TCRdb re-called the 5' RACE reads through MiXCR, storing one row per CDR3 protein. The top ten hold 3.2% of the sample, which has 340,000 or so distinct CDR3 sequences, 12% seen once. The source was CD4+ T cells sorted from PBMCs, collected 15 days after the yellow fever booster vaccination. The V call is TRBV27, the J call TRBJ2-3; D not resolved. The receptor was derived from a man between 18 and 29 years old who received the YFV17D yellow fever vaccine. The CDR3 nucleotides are TGTGCCAGCAGTTCCACCTATATGAATACGCAGTATTTT. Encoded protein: CASSSTYMNTQYF.